Below are 3 T cell receptor beta chains sequenced from a single sample in a study of blood T cell repertoires in COVID-19. Here immunoSEQ multiplex PCR was the method, and the copy in TCRdb shows in-frame clones only, minus some. The table lists some 220,000 clones, approximately 85% of them singletons, with 5.2% in the top ten. Sequencing was done on a sample of peripheral blood. These receptors all come from a woman between 65 and 79 years old with COVID-19, enrolled during active disease.

The CDR3 DNA follows: TGTGCCAGCAGTGAAGCTGGCAGGGGAAGGGATGGCTACACCTTC. It is translated as CASSEAGRGRDGYTF. V is TRBV2 and J is TRBJ1-2; D might be TRBD1 (6 bases). Germline-derived CDR1 and CDR2 are SNHLY and FYNNEI. Trimming pared 0 bases from V and 6 bases from J, leaving 14 bases between. The CDR3 length is 15 residues.

With respect to this clone: The germline gene is not matched at one end of the junction; a read error may be the cause. The chain joins TRBV30 to TRBJ2-1; TRBD2 might be the D (5 bases). The germline V gene encodes CDR1 GTSNPN and CDR2 SVGIG (reference sequence). This CDR3 spans 15 amino acids. For the CDR3, the DNA is TGTGCCTGGGGACTCCGTAGCTCCTCCTGCAATGAGCAGTTCTTC. It codes for CAWGLRSSSCNEQFF. Full variable domain (missing parts from reference TRBV30 and TRBJ2-1): SQTIHQWPATLVQPVGSPLSLECTVEGTSNPNLYWYRQAAGRGLQLLFYSVGIGQISSEVPQNLSASRPQDRQFILSSKKLLLSDSGFYLCAWGLRSSSCNEQFFGPGTRLTVL.

About this clone itself: This CDR3 is also generated by other DNA sequences in the sample. The gene calls are TRBV28 and TRBJ1-2, with 7 positions matching TRBD1. Unmatched junction bases numbered 5, after V lost 6 bases and J lost 4 bases. The CDR3 consists of 13 residues. Germline lookup yields CDR1 MDHEN and CDR2 SYDVKM. The CDR3 reads CASSRQGSYGYTF. Written as DNA, the CDR3 is TGTGCCAGCAGCAGACAGGGTTCCTATGGCTACACCTTC.